This is a list of T cell receptor beta chains from one sample in a study of blood T cell repertoires in COVID-19. Method: immunoSEQ multiplex PCR; TCRdb's copy keeps in-frame clones and lacks some. The sample lists roughly 80,000 clones, around 80% occurring once. Material for sequencing was peripheral blood. The receptor source for this set is a human donor in a cohort sampled during active COVID-19. Each CDR3 is given with its conserved first and last residue. Each record gives: V gene, clone size, J gene, D gene, CDR3 protein, CDR3 DNA. A D gene is named only where the DNA matches it firmly. Size tells how often a clone was seen (once, few, many) or the class of an expanded clone, and some rows leave it out.

>TRBV2|-|TRBJ2-2|-
CASSEEQFAGELFF
TGTGCCAGCAGTGAAGAGCAATTCGCCGGGGAGCTGTTTTTT
>TRBV27|-|TRBJ2-1|-
CASSLSRTRGNEQFF
TGTGCCAGCAGTTTATCCCGTACTAGAGGCAATGAGCAGTTCTTC
>TRBV14|-|TRBJ1-6|-
CASSQVRSSPLHF
TGTGCCAGCAGCCAAGTGAGGAGTTCACCCCTCCACTTT
>TRBV12-3/TRBV12-4|-|TRBJ1-5|-
CASSFRVGQPQHF
TGTGCCAGCAGTTTCAGGGTTGGCCAGCCCCAGCATTTT
>TRBV5-1|once|TRBJ1-2|TRBD1
CASRRDSDSYTF
TGCGCCAGCAGGCGGGACAGCGACTCATACACCTTC
>TRBV5-1|-|TRBJ1-2|-
CASSRSGGRTAGMGGGYTF
TGCGCCAGCAGCCGATCTGGCGGGCGGACGGCTGGAATGGGAGGAGGCTACACCTTC
>TRBV7-8|-|TRBJ2-1|TRBD2
CASSLGTSGDNEQFF
TGTGCCAGCAGCTTAGGGACTAGCGGAGACAATGAGCAGTTCTTC
>TRBV19|-|TRBJ2-7|-
CASSNQPGYEQYF
TGTGCCAGTAGCAACCAACCCGGGTACGAGCAGTACTTC
>TRBV7-9|-|TRBJ1-2|-
CASVYHPNYGYTF
TGTGCCTCGGTGTATCACCCTAACTATGGCTACACCTTC
>TRBV7-9|-|TRBJ2-3|-
CASSQNTQYF
TGTGCCAGCAGCCAAAATACGCAGTATTTT
>TRBV4-1|-|TRBJ1-3|-
CASSQDRNTGNTIYF
TGCGCCAGCAGCCAAGATCGAAACACTGGAAACACCATATATTTT
>TRBV7-9|-|TRBJ2-5|-
CASSSGLFPEETQYF
TGTGCCAGCAGCTCAGGACTATTCCCGGAAGAGACCCAGTACTTC